The present TCR beta chain was sequenced within a study of T cells after yellow fever vaccination. Study-wide findings and caveats: Clones that expanded after primary vaccination mostly reappeared after the booster (just under 98% CD4, about 91% CD8).

Researchers made TCR cDNA using 5'RACE template switching, and this step added a universal primer site and UMIs. Each CDR3 protein is one row after TCRdb ran MiXCR on the 5' RACE reads. This sample has roughly 400,000 distinct CDR3 sequences; roughly a sixth occur once, and the top ten carry 15% to 20%. This clonotype was counted only a few times. The target antigen is unknown. Germline CDR1 reads DFQATT; CDR2 reads SNEGSKA (reference sequence). Trimming removed 3 bases from V and 2 bases from J, with 14 bases in between. The CDR3 length is 15 residues. The sequence came from a man aged 18 to 29 who received the YFV17D yellow fever vaccine. This specimen consisted of PBMCs, obtained before the yellow fever booster vaccination. The rearrangement uses TRBV20-1 and TRBJ1-5; D perhaps matches TRBD1 (5 bases). DNA for the CDR3: TGCAGTGCTAGCGGAGACAGCGGTGGCAATCAGCCCCAGCATTTT. It translates to CSASGDSGGNQPQHF.